This T cell receptor (beta chain) appears in the sequencing data of a study of OX40 agonist ivuxolimab in advanced cancers. Clones were read by immunoSEQ multiplex PCR, and TCRdb kept only the in-frame ones, dropping some. The repertoire has over 70,000 clones, 80% to 90% of them found once; the top ten carry less than 2%. CDR1 and CDR2 from the germline V gene are LNHDA and SQIVND (reference sequence). CDR3 length equals 14 residues. The V end lost 1 base, the J end lost 3 bases, and 9 bases lay between the germline ends. Sequenced material: CD4+ or CD8+ T cells sorted from blood, taken in a trial of the OX40 agonist ivuxolimab. The source of this sequence is an adult with an advanced solid tumor such as melanoma, head and neck, liver or kidney cancer. V usage is TRBV19 and J usage is TRBJ1-1; D is unresolved. CDR3 coding DNA: TGTGCCAGTAGTATAGTTTCCGGGGACACTGAAGCTTTCTTT. This gives the protein CASSIVSGDTEAFF.